This entry is about one T cell receptor (beta chain). The sample originates from a study of T cell responses to AZD1222 COVID-19 vaccine. Here immunoSEQ multiplex PCR was the method, and the copy in TCRdb shows in-frame clones only, minus some. The data include about 140,000 clones; the top ten clones carry 2.2%. The CDR3 has 13 residues. The V and J ends lost 1 base and 2 bases respectively, with 5 bases between them. Germline CDR1 SGHNT, CDR2 YENEEA. Sequencing was carried out using peripheral blood. This chain uses TRBV11-3 with TRBJ2-5, with unresolved D. This TCR derives from an adult in good health. CDR3 residues: CASSLGQQETQYF. DNA of the CDR3: TGTGCCAGCAGCTTAGGGCAGCAAGAGACCCAGTACTTC.